Following are 14 T cell receptor beta chains from one sample sequenced in a study of Graves' ophthalmopathy and Graves' hyperthyroidism. TCR beta CDR3 amplification used RNA transcripts. HTBI primers served in a first-round RT-PCR, which a second-round multiplex PCR followed. Each CDR3 protein is one row after TCRdb ran MiXCR on the multiplex PCR reads. The repertoire has more than 1,000,000 distinct CDR3 sequences, roughly two fifths of them found once; the top ten carry over 8.5%. The material sequenced was peripheral blood or thyroid tissue (not recorded which). The receptors stem from an adult man with Graves' hyperthyroidism.

This clonotype was picked up many times. This rearrangement joins TRBV7-9 to TRBJ2-7; D might be TRBD1 (6 bases). Germline-derived CDR1 and CDR2 are SEHNR and FQNEAQ (reference sequence). The ends were cut back, 5 bases at V and 4 bases at J, with 12 bases in the middle. The CDR3 covers 13 residues. The DNA for the CDR3 is TGTGCCAGCAGCCTATTACAGGGTTACGAGCAGTACTTC. Translated, it gives CASSLLQGYEQYF. Variable domain in full (rest from reference TRBV7-9 and TRBJ2-7): DTGVSQNPRHKITKRGQNVTFRCDPISEHNRLYWYRQTLGQGPEFLTYFQNEAQLEKSRLLSDRFSAERPKGSFSTLEIQRTEQGDSAMYLCASSLLQGYEQYFGPGTRLTVT.

As regards this clonotype: It is unclear where the CDR3 begins or ends on the DNA, so no DNA is shown, and the CDR3 is as TCRdb lists it. CDR3 amino acids: CASSFGLAVLSWETQYF. V gene TRBV7-9 combines with J gene TRBJ2-5; the DNA was not used to check the table's D call, TRBD2. The CDR3 is 17 amino acids long, termini counted. Germline CDR1 and CDR2: SEHNR and FQNEAQ (reference sequence).

This chain joins TRBV7-2 and TRBJ1-6, with D possibly being TRBD1 (5 bases). The ends were cut back, 3 bases at V and 1 base at J, with 7 bases in the middle. The CDR3 is made up of 15 amino acids. The germline V gene has CDR1 SGHTA and CDR2 FQGNSA. Here the CDR3 reads CASSFSGSYNSPLHF. CDR3 nucleotides: TGTGCCAGCAGCTTCTCAGGGTCCTATAATTCACCCCTCCACTTT.

Comment on this clonotype: Compared with germline, one end of the junction differs, possibly owing to a read error. This chain joins TRBV7-7 and TRBJ2-7, with TRBD1 matching 7 bases. This CDR3 has 14 amino acids. Germline CDR1 is SSHAT and CDR2 is FNYEAQ (reference sequence). The CDR3 reads CACSVRRQGDEQYF. The CDR3, as DNA: TGTGCCTGCAGCGTCAGAAGACAGGGCGACGAGCAGTACTTC.

This clonotype was observed a few times. The chain joins TRBV6-6 to TRBJ2-7; D possibly corresponds to TRBD1 (5 bases). This CDR3 contains 16 residues. Germline V gene lookup returns CDR1 MNHNY and CDR2 SVGAGI (reference sequence). Trimming removed 5 bases from V and 2 bases from J, with 19 bases in between. The CDR3, as DNA: TGTGCCAGCAGTGAAGTCGCGGTTGGGGCCCCCTACGAGCAGTACTTC. Translated, it gives CASSEVAVGAPYEQYF.

The rearrangement uses TRBV7-2 and TRBJ1-1; D is uncertain. The CDR3 has 12 residues. Trimming took off 6 bases at V and 5 bases at J, with 10 bases between the two ends. CDR1 and CDR2 from the germline V gene are SGHTA and FQGNSA. The CDR3 sequence: CASRSGRTEAFF. The CDR3 DNA follows: TGTGCCAGCAGGTCTGGGAGGACTGAAGCTTTCTTT.

About this clonotype: One end of the junction fails to match germline, which may point to a read error. The J gene is TRBJ1-1, the V gene TRBV10-2; D might be TRBD1 (5 bases). The CDR3 has 16 residues. Germline V lookup: CDR1 WSHSY, CDR2 SAAADI. The DNA for the CDR3 is TGTGCCGGCAGACGCGCGCTACTAGGGGCGAACACTGAAGCTTTCTTT. Translated, it gives CAGRRALLGANTEAFF.

V gene TRBV19 combines with J gene TRBJ2-5, with 7 positions matching TRBD1. The junction had 5 bases not matched to a gene; V was cut back by 5 bases and J by 5 bases. From germline, CDR1 is LNHDA and CDR2 SQIVND (reference sequence). There are 13 residues in the CDR3. DNA of the CDR3: TGTGCCAGTAGTCCCCAGGACAGGGAGACCCAGTACTTC. This encodes CASSPQDRETQYF.

As concerns this clonotype: Because it lacks the conserved phenylalanine or tryptophan at the end, this CDR3 is likely a read error. No DNA is shown, since the ends of the CDR3 on it are uncertain; the CDR3 is the one TCRdb lists. The rearrangement links TRBV20-1 to TRBJ2-5. In germline, CDR1 is DFQATT, CDR2 SNEGSKA (reference sequence). The CDR3 totals 10 residues, both ends included. The CDR3: CSASYGSPDY.

There are many counts of this clonotype. This rearrangement joins TRBV7-6 to TRBJ2-5, with a tentative D call TRBD1 (6 bases). Germline CDR1 and CDR2: SGHVS and FNYEAQ. CDR3 length equals 14 residues. The V end was cut by 6 bases, the J end by 1 base, with 12 bases between. The CDR3 spells CASRATGSQETQYF. CDR3 DNA: TGTGCCAGCAGGGCGACAGGCTCCCAAGAGACCCAGTACTTC.

Ten or more counts support this clonotype. Here the CDR3 DNA reads TGCAGTGCAGACAGGGGGCTGGGTGGAAACACCATATATTTT. Its protein is CSADRGLGGNTIYF. The chain employs TRBV20-1 and TRBJ1-3; 10 bases are a match to TRBD1. This CDR3 has 14 amino acids. CDR1 is DFQATT, CDR2 SNEGSKA, per germline (reference sequence). The V segment lost 6 bases and the J segment 3 bases; nucleotides outside the gene matches: 5.

Turning to this clonotype: The CDR3 does not close with the conserved phenylalanine or tryptophan, likely indicating a read error. The DNA is left out, because the CDR3 cannot be placed on it with certainty; the CDR3 is given as TCRdb lists it. This sequence joins TRBV10-3 and TRBJ1-2. Both ends counted, the CDR3 spans 8 residues. Germline lookup yields CDR1 ENHRY and CDR2 SYGVKD. This chain's CDR3 is CAIRDNSY.

This clonotype was seen ten or more times. The chain uses TRBV24-1 and TRBJ1-1, with unresolved D. Trimming removed 2 bases from V and 10 bases from J, with 16 bases in between. The CDR3 runs 14 residues. The germline CDR1 and CDR2 sequences are KGHDR and SFDVKD. The CDR3 coding sequence is TGTGCCACCAGTGATTCCTCCTGGTCCCGGAGAGCTTTCTTT. Translated, it gives CATSDSSWSRRAFF.

This clonotype was counted between two and nine times. This sequence joins TRBV12-3 or TRBV12-4 and TRBJ2-7, with 7 bases matching TRBD2. The CDR3 totals 16 residues. Unmatched junction bases numbered 13, after V lost 4 bases and J lost 4 bases. The CDR3 sequence: CASSSLDRDYGYEQYF. The CDR3 DNA reads as TGTGCCAGCAGTTCCCTGGACCGGGACTATGGGTACGAGCAGTACTTC.